This T cell receptor (beta chain) was found in a study of shared clonotypes between healthy human individuals. Study observations and caveats: The sharing of around 5% of naive CD4 clonotypes was seen across a few donors.

Repertoires were generated with immunoSEQ multiplex PCR, while TCRdb's copy carries only in-frame clones and drops some. This sample has 300,000 to 400,000 clones, with about nine tenths found just once. Trimming took off 0 bases at V and 6 bases at J, with 9 bases between the two ends. CDR3 length: 14 amino acids. From germline, CDR1 is MGHRA and CDR2 YSYEKL. As to this clone: Its antigen is currently unknown.

The sequence came from a man younger than 35 in good health. The sequencing sample was made of memory CD8+ T cells sorted from blood. Stated subset: CD45RO+ cells pooled with CCR7-negative TemRA cells. The chain uses TRBV4-1 and TRBJ1-5; no definite D call. The CDR3 reads CASSQDTLIQPQHF. In DNA form, the CDR3 reads TGCGCCAGCAGCCAAGATACGCTTATTCAGCCCCAGCATTTT.